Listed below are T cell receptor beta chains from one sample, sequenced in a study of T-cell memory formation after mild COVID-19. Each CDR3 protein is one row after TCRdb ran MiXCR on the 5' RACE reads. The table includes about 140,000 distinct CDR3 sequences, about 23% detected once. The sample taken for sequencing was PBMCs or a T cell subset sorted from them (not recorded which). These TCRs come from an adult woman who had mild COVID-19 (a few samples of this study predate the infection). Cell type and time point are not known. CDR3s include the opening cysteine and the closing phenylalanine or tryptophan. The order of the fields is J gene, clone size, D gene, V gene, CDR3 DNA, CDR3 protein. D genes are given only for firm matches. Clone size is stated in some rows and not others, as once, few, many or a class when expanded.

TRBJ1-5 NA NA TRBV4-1 TGCGCCAGCAGCCAAGAAGGCAGGGATAATCAGCCCCAGCATTTT CASSQEGRDNQPQHF
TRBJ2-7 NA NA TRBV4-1 TGCGCCAGCAGCCAACCCGGACTCTACGAGCAGTACTTC CASSQPGLYEQYF
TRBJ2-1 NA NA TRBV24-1 TGTGCCACCAGTGATCCCGAACGGGCGGGGATGCTCTACAATGAGCAGTTCTTC CATSDPERAGMLYNEQFF
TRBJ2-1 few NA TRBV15 TGTGCCACCAGCAGAGATTGGGCCGGACCTCCCGGGAATGAGCAGTTCTTC CATSRDWAGPPGNEQFF
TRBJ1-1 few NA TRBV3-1 TGTGCCAGCAGCCAAGACACAGGGTACGGAGCTGAAGCTTTCTTT CASSQDTGYGAEAFF
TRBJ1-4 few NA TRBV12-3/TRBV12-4 TGTGCCAGCAGCCAATCGGGCGGGGCCCTACATGAAAAACTGTTTTTT CASSQSGGALHEKLFF
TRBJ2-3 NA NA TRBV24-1 TGTGCCACCAGTGAAATTGACAGCACAGATACGCAGTATTTT CATSEIDSTDTQYF
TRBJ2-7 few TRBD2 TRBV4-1 TGCGCCAGCAGTCACCCGGGAGGTTACGAGCAGTACTTC CASSHPGGYEQYF
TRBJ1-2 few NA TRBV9 TGTGCCAGCAGCGGTCTTGGGGAGGGAGGCGATGGCTACACCTTC CASSGLGEGGDGYTF
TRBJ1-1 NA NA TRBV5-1 TGCGCCAGCAGCTCGGGATTGAACACTGAAGCTTTCTTT CASSSGLNTEAFF
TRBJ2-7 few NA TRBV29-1 TGCAGCGCAAAGGGACGCCACTCCTACGAGCAGTACTTC CSAKGRHSYEQYF
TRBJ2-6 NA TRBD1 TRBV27 TGTGCCAGCAGTCAACAGGGGTATGGGGCCAACGTCCTGACTTTC CASSQQGYGANVLTF
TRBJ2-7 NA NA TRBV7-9 TGTGCCAGCAGCTCCCCGGATGGACCCTACGAGCAGTACTTC CASSSPDGPYEQYF
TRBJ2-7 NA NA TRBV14 TGTGCCAGCAGCCAAGCCTTCTACGAGCAGTACTTC CASSQAFYEQYF
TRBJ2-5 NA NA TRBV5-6 TGTGCCAGCAGCCTTATCCAGGGTACACAAGAGACCCAGTACTTC CASSLIQGTQETQYF
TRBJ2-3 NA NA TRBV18 TGTGCCAGTAGGCTTATGGATACGCAGTATTTT CASRLMDTQYF